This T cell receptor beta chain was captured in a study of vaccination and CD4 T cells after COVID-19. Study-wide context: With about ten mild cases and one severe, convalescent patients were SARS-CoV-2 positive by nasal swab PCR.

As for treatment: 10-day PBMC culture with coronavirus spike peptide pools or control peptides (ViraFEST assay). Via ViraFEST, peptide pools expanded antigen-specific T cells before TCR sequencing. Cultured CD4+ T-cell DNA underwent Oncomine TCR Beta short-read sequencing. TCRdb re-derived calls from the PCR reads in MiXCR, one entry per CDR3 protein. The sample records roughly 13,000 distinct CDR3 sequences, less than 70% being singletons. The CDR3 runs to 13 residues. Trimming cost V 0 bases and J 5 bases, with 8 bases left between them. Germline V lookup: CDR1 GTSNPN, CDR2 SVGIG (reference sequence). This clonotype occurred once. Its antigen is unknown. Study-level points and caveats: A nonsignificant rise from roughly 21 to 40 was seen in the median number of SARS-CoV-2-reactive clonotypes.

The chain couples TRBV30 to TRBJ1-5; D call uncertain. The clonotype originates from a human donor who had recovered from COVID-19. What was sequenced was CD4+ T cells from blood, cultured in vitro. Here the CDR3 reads CAWSVEEYQPQHF. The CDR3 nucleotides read TGTGCCTGGAGTGTTGAGGAGTATCAGCCCCAGCATTTT.